The clone carrying this T cell receptor beta chain was observed at least ten times. One end of the junction varies from germline; a read error may be responsible. All patients reached thyroid surgery having received no treatment beforehand. These data belong to a study of metastatic and nonmetastatic thyroid tumors. This CDR3 has 15 residues. The germline CDR1 and CDR2 sequences are MNHNS and SASEGT. With MiXCR, TCRdb called clones anew from the PCR reads. The data show approximately 31,000 clones, approximately 19% seen once. This clonotype was sampled from a female donor with papillary thyroid cancer or a benign thyroid nodule (not recorded which). Some clones in this sample may be carry-over from other donors' samples. The V gene is TRBV6-1, the J gene TRBJ1-3; TRBD1 aligns across 7 bases. Sequencing used blood. CDR3 nucleotides: TGTGCCAGCAGTGTCTCAGGGGGTTCAGGAAACGCCATATATTTT. This gives the protein CASSVSGGSGNAIYF.